The 20 T cell receptor beta chains below all came from one sample that was sequenced in a study of Ad26.COV2.S vaccination and SARS-CoV-2 variants. The table came from immunoSEQ multiplex PCR; TCRdb's copy has only in-frame clones and leaves some out. Of about 390,000 clones in the sample, 88% were seen once. Treatment in this sample: about 20 received Ad26.COV2.S at low or high dose, single or two shots; 5 received placebo; per-sample allocation not given. Sampling was done on day 63 after the first vaccine or placebo injection. This specimen was peripheral blood, taken in a trial of Ad26.COV2.S vaccine versus placebo. The receptors originated from a person between 18 and 65 years old who received the Ad26.COV2.S COVID-19 vaccine or a placebo.

The chain recombines TRBV4-1 with TRBJ2-3, with TRBD1 as a possible D gene (6 bases). This CDR3 has 14 amino acids. V was clipped by 1 base and J by 6 bases, with 11 bases between them. Germline lookup yields CDR1 MGHRA and CDR2 YSYEKL. The CDR3 region has the DNA TGCGCCAGCAGCCAAGCCGTAAGGGGGGATACGCAGTATTTT. Translating gives CASSQAVRGDTQYF.

The gene calls are TRBV19 and TRBJ2-2; a weak D match, TRBD2 (6 bases). Germline CDR1 and CDR2: LNHDA and SQIVND (reference sequence). The CDR3 consists of 12 residues. Trimming removed 6 bases from V and 6 bases from J, with 8 bases in between. The CDR3 nucleotides are TGTGCCAGTAGGGGGGGTTCCGGGGAGCTGTTTTTT. Residues: CASRGGSGELFF.

The chain has TRBV4-1 and TRBJ1-1, with D unclear. Between the trimmed V and J ends, which lost 2 bases and 1 base, there was a span of 11 bases. Germline CDR1 is MGHRA and CDR2 is YSYEKL. The CDR3 is made up of 15 amino acids. CDR3 sequence reads: CASSQMGLRNTEAFF. Written as DNA, the CDR3 is TGCGCCAGCAGCCAAATGGGGTTACGGAACACTGAAGCTTTCTTT.

The V gene is TRBV9, the J gene TRBJ2-3; 10 nucleotides line up with TRBD2. V lost 4 bases, J lost 2 bases, and 10 bases stayed unmatched. The germline V gene has CDR1 SGDLS and CDR2 YYNGEE. The CDR3 is 17 residues long. The CDR3 nucleotides read TGTGCCAGCAGCATGATAGCGGGGGGAGACCTCACAGATACGCAGTATTTT. This codes for CASSMIAGGDLTDTQYF. Based on the CDR3 plus reference TRBV9 and TRBJ2-3, the full variable domain is DSGVTQTPKHLITATGQRVTLRCSPRSGDLSVYWYQQSLDQGLQFLIQYYNGEERAKGNILERFSAQQFPDLHSELNLSSLELGDSALYFCASSMIAGGDLTDTQYFGPGTRLTVL.

The chain recombines TRBV20-1 with TRBJ1-5; D not resolved. The germline CDR1 and CDR2 sequences are DFQATT and SNEGSKA (reference sequence). The CDR3 is 16 residues long. V was trimmed by 3 bases and J by 0 bases, leaving 15 bases between them. Here the CDR3 reads CSASFLELYSNQPQHF. The CDR3 DNA sequence: TGCAGTGCTAGTTTTTTAGAACTATATAGCAATCAGCCCCAGCATTTT.

This sequence joins TRBV5-8 and TRBJ2-3; 9 bases line up with TRBD1. Per the germline V gene, CDR1 is SGHTS and CDR2 is YDEGEE. The V gene end was trimmed by 2 bases and the J gene end by 5 bases; junction bases not matched to a gene: 9. This CDR3 has 16 amino acids. The CDR3 region has the DNA TGTGCCAGCAGCTTACCCGGGACAGGGCTGGGAGATACGCAGTATTTT. Translating it yields CASSLPGTGLGDTQYF.

V usage is TRBV6-1 and J usage is TRBJ1-5; 7 nucleotides align to TRBD1. Germline V gene data show CDR1 as MNHNS and CDR2 as SASEGT. This CDR3 is 15 amino acids long. V gave up 1 base and J gave up 8 bases; unmatched junction bases: 8. CDR3 nucleotides: TGTGCCAGCAGTGAAGTGGAGGGGGCTAGGGAGCCCCAGCATTTT. Encoded protein: CASSEVEGAREPQHF.

The chain uses TRBV5-4 and TRBJ1-1; 7 bases fit TRBD1. The germline V gene has CDR1 SGHNT and CDR2 YYREEE (reference sequence). This CDR3 is 13 amino acids long. Germline trimming cut 4 bases from V and 5 bases from J; bases unmatched to any gene: 5. The CDR3 region has the DNA TGTGCCAGCAGCCGACAGGGAAGGACTGAAGCTTTCTTT. Its protein is CASSRQGRTEAFF.

This chain links TRBV13 with TRBJ2-7; D may be TRBD2 (5 bases). Germline values: CDR1 PRHDT, CDR2 FYEKMQ (reference sequence). The V and J ends lost 4 bases and 2 bases respectively, with 12 bases between them. The CDR3 contains 14 residues. The CDR3 DNA reads TGTGCCAGCAGCTACCGGACTGGAACCTACGAGCAGTACTTC. Translating it yields CASSYRTGTYEQYF. The complete variable domain, with remaining parts taken from reference TRBV13 and TRBJ2-7, reads AAGVIQSPRHLIKEKRETATLKCYPIPRHDTVYWYQQGPGQDPQFLISFYEKMQSDKGSIPDRFSAQQFSDYHSELNMSSLELGDSALYFCASSYRTGTYEQYFGPGTRLTVT.

This rearrangement joins TRBV5-6 to TRBJ1-2; 9 bases line up with TRBD1. Per germline, CDR1 SGHDT and CDR2 YYEEEE. This CDR3 region has 14 residues. The J segment lost 6 bases and the V segment lost 3 bases, leaving 6 bases of the junction unmatched. CDR3 sequence (DNA): TGTGCCAGCAGCTACCGGGACAGGGCAAATGGCTACACCTTC. This translates into CASSYRDRANGYTF.

In its sample, this clone was seen once. The chain joins TRBV12-3 or TRBV12-4 to TRBJ1-1; D might be TRBD1 (6 bases). There are 13 residues in the CDR3. V was shortened by 3 bases and J by 4 bases, with 9 bases between the two germline ends. This chain's CDR3 is CASSFQGSTEAFF. The CDR3 nucleotides are TGTGCCAGCAGTTTTCAGGGGAGCACTGAAGCTTTCTTT.

The rearrangement uses TRBV14 and TRBJ2-3, with D unclear. Trimming cost V 1 base and J 3 bases, with 5 bases left between them. CDR1 and CDR2 (germline): SGHDN, FVKESK. CDR3 length: 13 amino acids. The CDR3 DNA reads TGTGCCAGCAGCCAAGGCCTGACAGATACGCAGTATTTT. It translates to CASSQGLTDTQYF.

This clone was detected once. The chain joins TRBV6-5 to TRBJ1-6; 8 nucleotides match TRBD1. Germline CDR1 reads MNHEY; CDR2 reads SVGAGI. There are 14 residues in the CDR3. J lost 6 bases, V lost 5 bases, and 3 bases had no gene match. The CDR3 loop reads CASSRTGFNSPLHF. Written as DNA, the CDR3 is TGTGCCAGCAGTCGGACAGGGTTTAATTCACCCCTCCACTTT.

In its sample, this clone was seen once. V gene TRBV4-3 combines with J gene TRBJ2-1; 11 nucleotides agree with TRBD2. With V trimmed by 4 bases and J by 10 bases, 9 bases remained unmatched. The CDR3 sequence is 15 residues long. The germline CDR1 and CDR2 sequences are LGHNA and YSLEER. CDR3 protein: CASSPRLAGFLEQFF. Here the CDR3 DNA reads TGCGCCAGCAGCCCCCGACTAGCGGGGTTCCTGGAGCAGTTCTTC.

The chain employs TRBV19 and TRBJ2-2; D unclear. The germline V gene has CDR1 LNHDA and CDR2 SQIVND (reference sequence). There are 14 residues in the CDR3. V lost 3 bases, J lost 7 bases, and 12 bases lay in between. Here the CDR3 DNA reads TGTGCCAGTAGTATTAAGGGATTAGGCGGGGAGCTGTTTTTT. Translation: CASSIKGLGGELFF.

V usage is TRBV10-2 and J usage is TRBJ1-4; a weak D match, TRBD1 (6 bases). CDR3 length: 11 residues. Germline CDR1 WSHSY, CDR2 SAAADI. Deletions cut 8 bases from V and 10 bases from J, with 11 bases between. The CDR3 protein is CASGGGGKLFF. The CDR3 coding sequence is TGCGCCAGCGGCGGAGGGGGAAAACTGTTTTTT.

This clone was seen a handful of times. V usage is TRBV2 and J usage is TRBJ1-5; D not resolved. In germline, CDR1 is SNHLY, CDR2 FYNNEI. Trimming left V 4 bases short and J 0 bases short, with 4 bases between. The CDR3 runs 13 residues. The CDR3 region has the DNA TGTGCCAGCAGTGGGTATAGCAATCAGCCCCAGCATTTT. Encoded protein: CASSGYSNQPQHF. Full variable domain (remainder filled in from reference TRBV2 and TRBJ1-5): EPEVTQTPSHQVTQMGQEVILRCVPISNHLYFYWYRQILGQKVEFLVSFYNNEISEKSEIFDDQFSVERPDGSNFTLKIRSTKLEDSAMYFCASSGYSNQPQHFGDGTRLSIL.

The chain links TRBV2 to TRBJ2-3, with a tentative D call TRBD1 (6 bases). CDR3 length equals 18 residues. CDR1 and CDR2 from the germline V gene are SNHLY and FYNNEI. Between the trimmed V and J ends, which lost 2 bases and 2 bases, there was a span of 20 bases. The CDR3 protein is CASSEPLTTGSFTDTQYF. CDR3 bases: TGTGCCAGCAGTGAACCTTTAACTACAGGGTCTTTCACAGATACGCAGTATTTT.

This sequence joins TRBV15 and TRBJ1-5; D is unresolved. The germline CDR1 and CDR2 sequences are LNHNV and YYDKDF (reference sequence). Trimming pared 0 bases from V and 6 bases from J, leaving 6 bases between. The CDR3 has 13 amino acids. CDR3 region: CATSRELGQPQHF. Written as DNA, the CDR3 is TGTGCCACCAGCAGAGAATTAGGTCAGCCCCAGCATTTT.

This clone was detected only once. The CDR3 nucleotides are TGTGCCAGCAGCTTAGAAGGGGGAGGGGATGACTATGGCTACACCTTC. Its protein product is CASSLEGGGDDYGYTF. The rearrangement links TRBV7-2 to TRBJ1-2; D may be TRBD1 (6 bases). Germline CDR1 is SGHTA and CDR2 is FQGNSA. This CDR3 has 16 residues. The germline V and J ends were trimmed by 1 base and 3 bases, with 15 bases remaining between them.